The following is a T cell receptor beta chain sequence with its context. This clone's antigen is unknown. No much larger clone exists at a distance of one base, and base qualities are not known. The data were obtained in a study of blood T cell repertoires in COVID-19 (dated by TCRdb to between 2020 and 2021). Describing the broader study: Samples covering the acute and convalescent phases of COVID-19 were provided by collaborators in the United States, Italy and Spain. Sample metadata almost always included a de-identified subject ID, COVID-19 status, age in years and sex. Where available, HLA class I and class II types were obtained from metadata supplied by the sample provider rather than from assay-based typing. The repertoires were released in a freely available public database intended as a resource for research on the immune response to SARS-CoV-2. The material from the prospective study consisted of cDNA or gDNA derived from T cells, B-cell-depleted T cells, or PBMCs. The samples were drawn from the first 160 participants of the ongoing ImmuneRACE study and from 1,200 or so subjects provided by 6 global collaborators. Subjects who had been exposed to COVID-19, were actively infected with it, or had recovered from it provided the deeply sampled blood TCRbeta repertoires that made up the dataset.

Results the study describes overall, beyond this receptor: The amount of clinical and demographic metadata varied by source and participant and was provided uncurated.

Enrolling through a virtual design, the prospective study's participants ranged in age from about 18 to 100 years and lived across around 25 United States geographic areas. Cohort assignment in the prospective study relied on participant-reported clinical history from a screening survey and a study questionnaire. Each participant in the prospective study had whole blood, serum and a nasopharyngeal or oropharyngeal swab collected by mobile phlebotomists. Prospective study participants could optionally give additional blood draws and questionnaires over a roughly two-month period. Before DNA extraction, prospective study blood samples were shipped either frozen or at room temperature. The immunoSEQ Assay, a bias-controlled multiplex PCR, was used to amplify TCRbeta CDR3 regions from genomic DNA. The authors' analysis ran thus. Nucleated cell counts per sample were estimated from amplification of reference gene primers within the assay. To quantify the absolute abundance of each unique TCRbeta CDR3 rearrangement, sequence reads were collapsed and filtered. For each sample, productive Simpson clonality was calculated as the square root of Simpson's diversity index over productive rearrangements. In its TCRdb copy, this immuneACCESS table keeps in-frame sequences only and misses some clones. Where compared with another copy, unresolved V genes explain less than half of these, and the others have no known cause. For V, J and clone size, that table is used; D and trimming come from the DNA. The sample includes 140,000 to 150,000 clones, with roughly 88% observed a single time. 1.2% of the sample is in the top ten clones.

The CDR3 starts with the cysteine, ends with the phenylalanine, and has 17 residues. The retained sequence is limited to the CDR3, 51 bases, with the frame set at the first base. The germline V gene yields SGHVS for CDR1 and FQNEAQ for CDR2. Germline trimming amounts to 7 bases on V and 5 bases on J, with 11 as the count of junction bases outside the gene matches. The sample taken for sequencing was PBMCs or T cells enriched from blood (not recorded which). The sequence joins TRBV7-8 to TRBJ2-3, with 14 middle bases fitting TRBD2. The origin of this receptor is a woman in her thirties with acute COVID-19. The CDR3 in this case is CASKYETGLAGVDTQYF. The DNA sequence follows: TGTGCCAGCAAGTACGAAACGGGACTAGCGGGAGTAGATACGCAGTATTTT.